The source of this T cell receptor beta chain is a study of shared T cell receptors in the human thymus. Repertoires were generated with immunoSEQ multiplex PCR, while TCRdb's copy carries only in-frame clones and drops some. The sample consists of about 710,000 clones, more than 70% of them appearing once. The CDR3 length is 13 residues. In germline, CDR1 is WNHNN, CDR2 SYGVQD (reference sequence). V was clipped by 8 bases and J by 8 bases; unmatched bases: 6. These data also featured in a second study, about human thymus T cells. Per that paper: Surgeons resected thymus tissue during corrective heart surgery. Thymic and blood repertoires showed apparently biased V and J gene usage.

This clonotype was sampled from a boy younger than two with a congenital heart defect. The chain has TRBV10-1 and TRBJ1-4; 9 nucleotides agree with TRBD1. The sample comprised thymocytes. CDR3 sequence reads: CASQRDRAEKLFF. As DNA, the CDR3 is TGCGCCAGCCAGAGGGACAGGGCGGAAAAACTGTTTTTT.